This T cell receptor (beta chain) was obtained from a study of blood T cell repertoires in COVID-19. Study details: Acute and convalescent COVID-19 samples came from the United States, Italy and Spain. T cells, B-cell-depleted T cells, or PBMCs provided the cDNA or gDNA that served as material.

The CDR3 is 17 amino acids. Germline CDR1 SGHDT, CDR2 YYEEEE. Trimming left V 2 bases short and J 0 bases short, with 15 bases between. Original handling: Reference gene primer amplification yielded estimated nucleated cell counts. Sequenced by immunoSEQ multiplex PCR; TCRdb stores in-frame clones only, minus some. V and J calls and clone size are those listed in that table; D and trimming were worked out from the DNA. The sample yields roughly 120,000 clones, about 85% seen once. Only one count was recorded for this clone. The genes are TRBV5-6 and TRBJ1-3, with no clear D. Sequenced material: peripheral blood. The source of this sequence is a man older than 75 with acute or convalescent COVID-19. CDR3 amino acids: CASSFGRPPSSGNTIYF. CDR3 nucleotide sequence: TGTGCCAGCAGCTTCGGCAGGCCCCCCTCCTCTGGAAACACCATATATTTT. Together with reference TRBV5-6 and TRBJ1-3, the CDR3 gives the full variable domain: DAGVTQSPTHLIKTRGQQVTLRCSPKSGHDTVSWYQQALGQGPQFIFQYYEEEERQRGNFPDRFSGHQFPNYSSELNVNALLLGDSALYLCASSFGRPPSSGNTIYFGEGSWLTVV.